These 7 T cell receptor beta chains originate from one sample sequenced in a study of blood T cell repertoires in COVID-19. Measured with immunoSEQ multiplex PCR; TCRdb has only the in-frame clones, and not every one. The data hold more than 95,000 clones, with roughly 80% observed a single time. Sequencing used peripheral blood. The receptors stem from a woman older than 75 with active or convalescent COVID-19.

To note about this clone: Mismatch with germline at one junction end may stem from a read error. The chain joins TRBV20-1 to TRBJ2-1; TRBD2 matches at 8 bases. Germline CDR1 DFQATT, CDR2 SNEGSKA (reference sequence). The CDR3 length is 11 residues. The CDR3 sequence is CSARSGGALVF. CDR3 nucleotide sequence: TGCAGTGCTAGATCCGGGGGGGCTTTAGTCTTC.

In this sample, this clone turned up a few times. The V and J genes are TRBV6-1 and TRBJ1-5; 7 bases match TRBD1. The CDR3 contains 20 residues. Germline assignment: CDR1 MNHNS and CDR2 SASEGT. Trimming at V came to 2 bases and at J to 0 bases, leaving 16 bases not matched to a gene. CDR3 region: CASSESRLRDRTYSNQPQHF. In DNA, the CDR3 is TGTGCCAGCAGTGAATCCCGGTTGAGGGACAGAACATATAGCAATCAGCCCCAGCATTTT.

This clone was picked up a small number of times. This chain links TRBV9 with TRBJ1-3; D is perhaps TRBD1 (6 bases). This CDR3 is 16 amino acids long. With 0 bases removed from V and 3 bases from J, the gap between germline ends came to 13 bases. Germline assignment: CDR1 SGDLS and CDR2 YYNGEE. DNA for the CDR3: TGTGCCAGCAGCGTAGATCAGGGGACCCGTGGAAACACCATATATTTT. Translation: CASSVDQGTRGNTIYF.

This chain links TRBV3-1 (or the pseudogene TRBV3-2) with TRBJ2-7, with a tentative D call TRBD1 (8 bases). V was shortened by 5 bases and J by 5 bases, with 16 bases between the two germline ends. CDR1 is LGHDT and CDR2 is YNNKEL in the germline V gene (reference sequence). This CDR3 is built from 14 residues. This CDR3 is CASSTGGGWNEQYF. The CDR3 region has the DNA TGTGCCAGCAGCACAGGGGGGGGATGGAACGAGCAGTACTTC.

The rearrangement uses TRBV28 and TRBJ2-2; no firm D call. Germline V gene data show CDR1 as MDHEN and CDR2 as SYDVKM. The CDR3 loop spans 16 amino acids. V was cut by 5 bases and J by 0 bases, with 13 bases left in between. For the CDR3, the DNA is TGTGCCAGCAGTCGCTACCAGACTGCGAACACCGGGGAGCTGTTTTTT. Translating gives CASSRYQTANTGELFF.

The chain combines TRBV2 with TRBJ2-2; a possible D gene is TRBD2 (5 bases). V was pared by 6 bases and J by 4 bases, with 15 bases between. This CDR3 contains 15 residues. Germline lookup yields CDR1 SNHLY and CDR2 FYNNEI. The CDR3 DNA reads as TGTGCCAGCAGCAGGTCACTAGGTGGCACCGGGGAGCTGTTTTTT. Its protein is CASSRSLGGTGELFF.

The rearrangement links TRBV27 to TRBJ1-1; D is undetermined. Germline V gene sequence: CDR1 MNHEY, CDR2 SMNVEV (reference sequence). This CDR3 spans 15 amino acids. Trimming removed 2 bases from V and 4 bases from J, with 14 bases in between. CDR3 in DNA: TGTGCCAGCAGTTTAAGTGGCCGCGGGAGCACTGAAGCTTTCTTT. This gives the protein CASSLSGRGSTEAFF.